Below, 23 T cell receptor beta chains from the same sample are listed, as sequenced in a study of CD8 T cells in Susac syndrome (dated by TCRdb to the late 2010s). The method was the immunoSEQ multiplex PCR assay. RNA was extracted with the RNeasy kit and roughly 0.45 to 1 ug was reverse transcribed using random hexamers. In-frame beta chains were kept once TCRdb had trimmed the public reads at Q25 with fastp and called clones with MiXCR. Under each unique CDR3 protein, matching rows form one entry showing the most common genes and DNA. Here the sample has around 270,000 distinct CDR3 sequences; 65% to 90% occur a single time. The ten most abundant clones make up 0.21% of the sample. Sequencing was done on a sample of CD8+ T cells from PBMCs. Every receptor here comes from a human donor with multiple sclerosis.

The V gene is TRBV7-9, the J gene TRBJ2-7; D is uncertain. V lost 10 bases to trimming and J lost 4 bases, with 26 bases between them. This CDR3 is built from 16 residues. Germline V gives CDR1 SEHNR, CDR2 FQNEAQ (reference sequence). The CDR3 protein is CATTSGPYKRPYEQYF. CDR3 coding DNA: TGTGCCACTACTTCCGGGCCATATAAGAGGCCTTACGAGCAGTACTTC.

The genes are TRBV19 and TRBJ1-1; D may be TRBD1 (6 bases). V was shortened by 8 bases and J by 4 bases, with 14 bases between the two germline ends. The CDR3 has 13 amino acids. CDR1 is LNHDA and CDR2 is SQIVND in the germline V gene (reference sequence). CDR3 residues: CASPFGGLTEAFF. CDR3 DNA: TGTGCCAGTCCGTTTGGGGGGCTCACTGAAGCTTTCTTT.

V and J are TRBV7-3 and TRBJ1-1; perhaps TRBD1 as D (6 bases). Germline V gives CDR1 SGHTA, CDR2 FQGTGA. The CDR3 spans 17 residues. Trimming took off 5 bases at V and 0 bases at J, with 19 bases between the two ends. Here the CDR3 reads CASSPVRGQPMNTEAFF. DNA for the CDR3: TGTGCCAGCAGCCCTGTGAGGGGACAACCCATGAACACTGAAGCTTTCTTT. The complete variable domain, with remaining parts taken from reference TRBV7-3 and TRBJ1-1, reads GAGVSQTPSNKVTEKGKYVELRCDPISGHTALYWYRQSLGQGPEFLIYFQGTGAADDSGLPNDRFFAVRPEGSVSTLKIQRTERGDSAVYLCASSPVRGQPMNTEAFFGQGTRLTVV.

The rearrangement uses TRBV5-1 and TRBJ1-5; D remains unclear. Germline V gene lookup returns CDR1 SGHRS and CDR2 YFSETQ. V gave up 2 bases and J gave up 4 bases, with 7 bases separating them. The CDR3 is 13 amino acids. The CDR3: CASSFGFNQPQHF. The CDR3 DNA follows: TGCGCCAGCAGCTTCGGATTTAATCAGCCCCAGCATTTT.

CDR3: CATSRSGSNGYTF. The CDR3 bases are TGTGCCACCAGCAGATCAGGGTCTAACGGCTACACCTTC. V gene TRBV15 combines with J gene TRBJ1-2; D might be TRBD1 (5 bases). The CDR3 sequence is 13 residues long. Trimming removed 2 bases from V and 8 bases from J, with 12 bases in between. Germline lookup yields CDR1 LNHNV and CDR2 YYDKDF (reference sequence).

The chain has TRBV6-1 and TRBJ2-7, with 7 bases fitting TRBD1. Germline V gene lookup returns CDR1 MNHNS and CDR2 SASEGT. The CDR3 spans 15 residues. With V trimmed by 3 bases and J by 4 bases, 9 bases remained unmatched. CDR3 region: CASSEWPGQLYEQYF. The CDR3 nucleotides read TGTGCCAGCAGTGAGTGGCCGGGACAGCTATACGAGCAGTACTTC.

V usage is TRBV9 and J usage is TRBJ2-7, with D possibly called TRBD1 or TRBD2 (5 bases each). CDR1 is SGDLS, CDR2 YYNGEE, per germline. The germline V and J ends were trimmed by 4 bases and 6 bases, with 17 bases remaining between them. The CDR3 totals 14 residues. CDR3 sequence (DNA): TGTGCCAGCAGCCCGGCCGGGACGGTTCGCGAGCAGTACTTC. Its protein is CASSPAGTVREQYF.

V usage is TRBV4-3 and J usage is TRBJ2-3; D may match TRBD1 or TRBD2 (5 bases each). V lost 1 base and J lost 3, with 17 bases in between. Germline lookup yields CDR1 LGHNA and CDR2 YSLEER. The CDR3 contains 17 residues. The chain's CDR3 is CASSQGLRWGSTDTQYF. CDR3 in DNA: TGCGCCAGCAGCCAAGGCCTTAGGTGGGGGTCGACAGATACGCAGTATTTT.

This chain connects TRBV5-6 to TRBJ1-5, with TRBD1 as a possible D gene (5 bases). This CDR3 has 17 amino acids. The ends were cut back, 3 bases at V and 0 bases at J, with 16 bases in the middle. CDR1 and CDR2 (germline): SGHDT, YYEEEE. The CDR3 DNA reads TGTGCCAGCAGCTGGTCCGGGACGGAGTATAGCAATCAGCCCCAGCATTTT. Protein product: CASSWSGTEYSNQPQHF.

This clonotype was observed a handful of times. V is TRBV6-2 or TRBV6-3 and J is TRBJ2-1; D not resolved. The length of the CDR3 is 11 residues. Per the germline V gene, CDR1 is MNHEY and CDR2 is SVGEGT. Trimming cost V 5 bases and J 10 bases, with 9 bases left between them. The CDR3 bases are TGTGCCAGCAGTCTACGGCAGGAGCAGTTCTTC. Amino acids: CASSLRQEQFF.

This sequence joins TRBV7-2 and TRBJ1-4, with 8 bases identical to TRBD1. Germline V gives CDR1 SGHTA, CDR2 FQGNSA. The ends lost 3 bases at V and 7 bases at J; junction bases unmatched: 10. This CDR3 comprises 16 residues. In nucleotides, the CDR3 is TGTGCCAGCAGCTTCGTTGACAGGGGACTTCGTGAAAAACTGTTTTTT. As protein: CASSFVDRGLREKLFF. The full variable domain, its missing parts supplied by reference TRBV7-2 and TRBJ1-4, is GAGVSQSPSNKVTEKGKDVELRCDPISGHTALYWYRQSLGQGLEFLIYFQGNSAPDKSGLPSDRFSAERTGGSVSTLTIQRTQQEDSAVYLCASSFVDRGLREKLFFGSGTQLSVL.

This chain connects TRBV25-1 to TRBJ2-2, with D tentatively TRBD2 (6 bases). The CDR3 loop spans 14 amino acids. Germline CDR1 and CDR2: MGHDK and SYGVNS. The V gene lost 9 bases and the J gene lost 1 base, with 12 bases spanning the gap. DNA for the CDR3: TGTGCCAGTGCGGACTACCAGAACACCGGGGAGCTGTTTTTT. This gives the protein CASADYQNTGELFF. Together with reference TRBV25-1 and TRBJ2-2, the CDR3 gives the full variable domain: EADIYQTPRYLVIGTGKKITLECSQTMGHDKMYWYQQDPGMELHLIHYSYGVNSTEKGDLSSESTVSRIRTEHFPLTLESARPSHTSQYLCASADYQNTGELFFGEGSRLTVL.

The chain links TRBV30 to TRBJ2-7; no clear D. CDR1 is GTSNPN and CDR2 is SVGIG in the germline V gene (reference sequence). CDR3 size: 12 residues. Deletions cut 0 bases from V and 2 bases from J, with 5 bases between. DNA for the CDR3: TGTGCCTGGAGTGTTGGGGCCTACGAGCAGTACTTC. Residues: CAWSVGAYEQYF.

The chain joins TRBV7-9 to TRBJ2-5, with a tentative D call TRBD1 (5 bases). CDR1 is SEHNR, CDR2 FQNEAQ, per germline (reference sequence). V was cut by 5 bases and J by 4 bases, with 11 bases left in between. The CDR3 length is 13 residues. The CDR3 bases are TGTGCCAGCAGCGTGACCAGGGTAGAGACCCAGTACTTC. This gives the protein CASSVTRVETQYF.

This chain joins TRBV7-9 and TRBJ2-7; 7 bases line up with TRBD2. The ends lost 3 bases at V and 4 bases at J; junction bases unmatched: 9. This CDR3 is 15 amino acids long. The germline V gene has CDR1 SEHNR and CDR2 FQNEAQ (reference sequence). For the CDR3, the DNA is TGTGCCAGCAGCTTGCCCAGGGAGGGTCAGTACGAGCAGTACTTC. Protein: CASSLPREGQYEQYF.

This clonotype was recorded once. The chain carries TRBV19 and TRBJ1-1; D gene uncertain. Trimming removed 3 bases at V and 1 base at J, with 9 bases between. Germline V gives CDR1 LNHDA, CDR2 SQIVND (reference sequence). CDR3 size: 14 residues. CDR3 sequence: CASSIGEGNTEAFF. CDR3 coding DNA: TGTGCCAGTAGTATCGGTGAAGGGAACACTGAAGCTTTCTTT.

V gene TRBV6-5 combines with J gene TRBJ2-5; D is uncertain. The length of the CDR3 is 12 residues. From germline, CDR1 is MNHEY and CDR2 SVGAGI. The ends were cut back, 5 bases at V and 4 bases at J, with 8 bases in the middle. DNA for the CDR3: TGTGCCAGCAGTAAAAAGGGAGAGACCCAGTACTTC. Protein: CASSKKGETQYF.

The J gene is TRBJ2-3, the V gene TRBV6-2 or TRBV6-3, with 9 bases that match TRBD2. Looked up from germline, CDR1 is MNHEY and CDR2 is SVGEGT. V gave up 5 bases and J gave up 3 bases; unmatched junction bases: 12. The CDR3 has 17 residues. The CDR3 DNA sequence: TGTGCCAGCAGTCGAACGAAGCGGGAGGTTTGGACAGATACGCAGTATTTT. Protein product: CASSRTKREVWTDTQYF.

This clonotype came up once. This rearrangement joins TRBV4-3 to TRBJ2-7, with 7 bases fitting TRBD1. The CDR3 totals 15 residues. Germline loops: CDR1 LGHNA, CDR2 YSLEER. Unmatched junction bases numbered 8, after V lost 3 bases and J lost 3 bases. CDR3 nucleotides: TGCGCCAGCAGCCAGGCGACAGGGAGCCTCTACGAGCAGTACTTC. The encoded protein is CASSQATGSLYEQYF.

The J gene is TRBJ1-5, the V gene TRBV6-5; unclear D gene. Germline V gene sequence: CDR1 MNHEY, CDR2 SVGAGI. V was cut by 2 bases and J by 7 bases, with 9 bases left in between. The CDR3 is 13 amino acids. CDR3 region: CASSYRENQPQHF. The CDR3 nucleotides read TGTGCCAGCAGTTACCGGGAAAACCAGCCCCAGCATTTT.

This clonotype has a handful of counts. This chain connects TRBV4-1 to TRBJ1-4; 9 bases fit TRBD1. The CDR3 length is 16 residues. Germline CDR1 and CDR2: MGHRA and YSYEKL. J lost 5 bases, V lost 1 base, and 5 bases had no gene match. In DNA form, the CDR3 reads TGCGCCAGCAGCCAAGGGACAGGGGTACTAAATGAAAAACTGTTTTTT. This codes for CASSQGTGVLNEKLFF.

This clonotype occurred once. The V call is TRBV6-1, the J call TRBJ2-5; 11 bases fit TRBD1. The V segment lost 6 bases and the J segment 4 bases; nucleotides outside the gene matches: 4. The CDR3 covers 14 residues. The germline CDR1 and CDR2 sequences are MNHNS and SASEGT. DNA for the CDR3: TGTGCCAGCAGACGGACAGGGGGCACAGAGACCCAGTACTTC. It encodes CASRRTGGTETQYF.

This chain uses TRBV4-3 with TRBJ2-1; 13 positions agree with TRBD2. CDR3 length equals 17 residues. V trimming: 3 bases; J trimming: 6 bases; junction bases outside the gene matches: 8. Germline CDR1 and CDR2: LGHNA and YSLEER. In nucleotides, the CDR3 is TGCGCCAGCAGCCAGAGGGAGGGACTAGCGGGAATCAATGAGCAGTTCTTC. Amino acid sequence: CASSQREGLAGINEQFF.